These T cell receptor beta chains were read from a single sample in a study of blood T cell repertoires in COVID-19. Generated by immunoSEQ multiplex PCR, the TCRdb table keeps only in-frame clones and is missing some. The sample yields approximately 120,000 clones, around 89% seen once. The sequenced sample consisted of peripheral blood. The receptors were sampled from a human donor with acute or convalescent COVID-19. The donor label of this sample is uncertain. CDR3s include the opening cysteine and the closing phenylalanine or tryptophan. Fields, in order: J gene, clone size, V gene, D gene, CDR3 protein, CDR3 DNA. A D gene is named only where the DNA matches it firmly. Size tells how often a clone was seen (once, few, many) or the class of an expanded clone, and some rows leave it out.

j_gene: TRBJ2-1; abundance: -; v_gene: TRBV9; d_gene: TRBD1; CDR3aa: CASSAGQGAGNEQFF; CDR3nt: TGTGCCAGCAGCGCGGGACAGGGGGCAGGCAATGAGCAGTTCTTC
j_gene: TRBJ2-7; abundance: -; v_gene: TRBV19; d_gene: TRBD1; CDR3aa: CASSPGQASREQYF; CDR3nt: TGTGCCAGTAGCCCGGGACAGGCGTCGAGAGAGCAGTACTTC
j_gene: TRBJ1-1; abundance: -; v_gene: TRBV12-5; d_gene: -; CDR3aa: CASGLDSNREQAFF; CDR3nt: TGTGCTAGTGGTTTGGACTCAAACAGGGAACAAGCTTTCTTT
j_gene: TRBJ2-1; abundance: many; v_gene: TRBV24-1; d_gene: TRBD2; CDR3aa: CATSDYSGTSGDEQFF; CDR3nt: TGTGCCACCAGTGATTATTCCGGGACTAGCGGGGATGAGCAGTTCTTC
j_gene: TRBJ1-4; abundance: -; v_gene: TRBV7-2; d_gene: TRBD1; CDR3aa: CASSSSPGTGGEKLFF; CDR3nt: TGTGCCAGCAGCTCGAGCCCCGGGACAGGGGGTGAAAAACTGTTTTTT
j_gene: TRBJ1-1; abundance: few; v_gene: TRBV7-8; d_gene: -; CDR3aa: CASSPHPGGNTEAFF; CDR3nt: TGTGCCAGCAGCCCCCATCCAGGTGGAAACACTGAAGCTTTCTTT
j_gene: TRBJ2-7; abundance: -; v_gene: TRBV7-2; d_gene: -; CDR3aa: CASSLDLGEQYF; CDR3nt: TGTGCCAGCAGCTTAGATCTCGGCGAGCAGTACTTC
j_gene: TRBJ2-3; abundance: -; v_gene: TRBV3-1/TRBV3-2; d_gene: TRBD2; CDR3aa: CASSQAGTSLIDTQYF; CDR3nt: TGTGCCAGCAGCCAGGCCGGGACTAGCCTCATAGATACGCAGTATTTT
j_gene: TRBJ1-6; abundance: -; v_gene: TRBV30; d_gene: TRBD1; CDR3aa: CAWNTGASFNSPLHF; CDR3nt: TGTGCCTGGAATACAGGGGCCTCCTTTAATTCACCCCTCCACTTT
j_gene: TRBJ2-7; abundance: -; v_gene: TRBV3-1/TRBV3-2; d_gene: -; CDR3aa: CASRRAGTLFYEQYF; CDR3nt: TGTGCCAGCAGACGGGCCGGGACACTATTCTACGAGCAGTACTTC
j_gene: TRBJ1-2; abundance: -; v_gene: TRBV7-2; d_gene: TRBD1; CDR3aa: CASRLGTGYGYTF; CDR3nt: TGTGCCAGCAGACTAGGGACAGGCTATGGCTACACCTTC
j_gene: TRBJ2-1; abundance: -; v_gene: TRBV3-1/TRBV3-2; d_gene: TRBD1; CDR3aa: CASSHLIGQGNEQFF; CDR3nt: TGTGCCAGCAGCCACCTGATTGGACAGGGGAATGAGCAGTTCTTC
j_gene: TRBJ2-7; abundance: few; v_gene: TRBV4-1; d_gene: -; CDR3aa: CASSQVYGQGISEQYF; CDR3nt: TGCGCCAGCAGCCAAGTTTACGGCCAGGGGATATCCGAGCAGTACTTC
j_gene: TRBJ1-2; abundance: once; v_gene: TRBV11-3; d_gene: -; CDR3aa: CASSLVRYVTEYFYGYTF; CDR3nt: TGTGCCAGCAGCTTAGTCAGATACGTAACAGAGTACTTCTATGGCTACACCTTC
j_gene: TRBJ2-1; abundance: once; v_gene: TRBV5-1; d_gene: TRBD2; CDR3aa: CASSVGLAGSYNEQFF; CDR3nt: TGCGCCAGCAGCGTGGGACTAGCGGGTTCCTACAATGAGCAGTTCTTC
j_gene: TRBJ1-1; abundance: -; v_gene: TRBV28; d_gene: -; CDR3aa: CASSLYRGSSLNTEAFF; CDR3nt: TGTGCCAGCAGTTTATATAGGGGGTCCTCTCTGAACACTGAAGCTTTCTTT
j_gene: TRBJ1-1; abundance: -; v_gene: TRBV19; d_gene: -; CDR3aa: CASSIHRDTEAFF; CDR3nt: TGTGCCAGTAGTATCCACAGGGACACTGAAGCTTTCTTT
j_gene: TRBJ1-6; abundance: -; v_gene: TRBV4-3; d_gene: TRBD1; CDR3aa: CASSQELNSGKSGTGSSPLHF; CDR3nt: TGCGCCAGCAGCCAAGAACTCAACTCGGGGAAATCGGGGACAGGTTCTTCACCCCTCCACTTT
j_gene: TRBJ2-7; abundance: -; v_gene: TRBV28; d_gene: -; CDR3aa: CASSLLSYEQYF; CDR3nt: TGTGCCAGCAGTTTACTGTCCTACGAGCAGTACTTC
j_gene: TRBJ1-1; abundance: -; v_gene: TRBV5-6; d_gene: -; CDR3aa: CASSLVAGMNTEAFF; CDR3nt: TGTGCCAGCAGCTTGGTGGCGGGTATGAACACTGAAGCTTTCTTT